The rows below give T cell receptor beta chains drawn from one sample of a study of vaccination and CD4 T cells after COVID-19. For these receptors, no antigen is known. MiXCR, run by TCRdb on the PCR reads, gives a single entry per CDR3 protein. In the table there are roughly 20,000 distinct CDR3 sequences, approximately 40% of which are singletons. This sample comprised CD4+ T cells from blood, cultured in vitro, obtained after SARS-CoV-2 vaccination. The receptor source for this set is a human donor who had recovered from COVID-19. Both conserved end residues are part of each CDR3. Each record gives: V gene, D gene, J gene, clone size, CDR3 protein, CDR3 DNA. A D gene is named only where the DNA matches it firmly. Size tells how often a clone was seen (once, few, many) or the class of an expanded clone, and some rows leave it out.

v_gene: TRBV4-2; d_gene: .; j_gene: TRBJ1-1; abundance: .; CDR3aa: CASSQSSLVTEAFF; CDR3nt: TGTGCCAGCAGCCAGTCCTCGCTGGTAACTGAAGCTTTCTTT
v_gene: TRBV24-1; d_gene: .; j_gene: TRBJ2-3; abundance: few; CDR3aa: CATSLNRGTDTQYF; CDR3nt: TGTGCCACCAGCCTAAACCGGGGCACAGATACGCAGTATTTT
v_gene: TRBV20-1; d_gene: TRBD1; j_gene: TRBJ2-2; abundance: .; CDR3aa: CSARTGLSTGELFF; CDR3nt: TGCAGTGCTAGGACAGGGTTGTCCACCGGGGAGCTGTTTTTT
v_gene: TRBV12-5; d_gene: .; j_gene: TRBJ1-5; abundance: .; CDR3aa: CASGLAQGFGDQPQHF; CDR3nt: TGTGCTAGTGGTTTGGCACAGGGTTTTGGTGATCAGCCCCAGCATTTT
v_gene: TRBV28; d_gene: TRBD1; j_gene: TRBJ1-2; abundance: .; CDR3aa: CASSRRDRGAYGYTF; CDR3nt: TGTGCCAGCAGTAGGCGGGACAGGGGGGCCTATGGCTACACCTTC
v_gene: TRBV20-1; d_gene: .; j_gene: TRBJ1-6; abundance: .; CDR3aa: CSARDLGAGNSPLHF; CDR3nt: TGCAGTGCTAGAGATTTGGGGGCTGGCAATTCACCCCTCCACTTT
v_gene: TRBV20-1; d_gene: .; j_gene: TRBJ2-3; abundance: few; CDR3aa: CSAPLPLKTDTQYF; CDR3nt: TGCAGTGCCCCGCTGCCGCTAAAGACAGATACGCAGTATTTT
v_gene: TRBV2; d_gene: TRBD2; j_gene: TRBJ2-5; abundance: .; CDR3aa: CASSLAGMETQYF; CDR3nt: TGTGCCAGCAGCTTAGCGGGAATGGAGACCCAGTACTTC
v_gene: TRBV6-1; d_gene: TRBD1; j_gene: TRBJ1-5; abundance: .; CDR3aa: CASSALWDRGFSNQPQHF; CDR3nt: TGTGCCAGCAGTGCTCTGTGGGACAGGGGGTTTAGCAATCAGCCCCAGCATTTT
v_gene: TRBV27; d_gene: .; j_gene: TRBJ1-1; abundance: few; CDR3aa: CASSLDRAGYTEAFF; CDR3nt: TGTGCCAGCAGTCTAGACAGAGCAGGGTACACTGAAGCTTTCTTT
v_gene: TRBV2; d_gene: .; j_gene: TRBJ2-7; abundance: .; CDR3aa: CASRDTSYEQYF; CDR3nt: TGTGCCAGCAGAGATACTAGCTACGAGCAGTACTTC
v_gene: TRBV5-4; d_gene: TRBD1; j_gene: TRBJ2-2; abundance: .; CDR3aa: CASSTDRGNTGELFF; CDR3nt: TGTGCCAGCAGCACGGACAGGGGTAACACCGGGGAGCTGTTTTTT
v_gene: TRBV10-1; d_gene: .; j_gene: TRBJ1-1; abundance: .; CDR3aa: CASSDSRLNTEAFF; CDR3nt: TGCGCCAGCAGTGACTCCCGCTTGAACACTGAAGCTTTCTTT
v_gene: TRBV2; d_gene: TRBD1; j_gene: TRBJ1-6; abundance: few; CDR3aa: CASDRVASPLHF; CDR3nt: TGTGCCAGCGACAGGGTAGCTTCACCCCTCCACTTT
v_gene: TRBV7-2; d_gene: TRBD1; j_gene: TRBJ1-4; abundance: few; CDR3aa: CASSQGGSSRKLFF; CDR3nt: TGTGCCAGCAGCCAGGGGGGATCCAGCCGAAAACTGTTTTTT
v_gene: TRBV5-6; d_gene: .; j_gene: TRBJ1-5; abundance: .; CDR3aa: CASSLERNQPQHF; CDR3nt: TGTGCCAGCAGCTTGGAGCGCAATCAGCCCCAGCATTTT
v_gene: TRBV27; d_gene: .; j_gene: TRBJ1-1; abundance: .; CDR3aa: CASSFSVGGNTEAFF; CDR3nt: TGTGCCAGCAGTTTTAGTGTAGGAGGGAACACTGAAGCTTTCTTT
v_gene: TRBV27; d_gene: .; j_gene: TRBJ2-1; abundance: .; CDR3aa: CASSSFILGDQNNEQFF; CDR3nt: TGTGCCAGCAGCTCTTTTATCCTGGGGGACCAGAACAATGAGCAGTTCTTC
v_gene: TRBV7-2; d_gene: .; j_gene: TRBJ1-2; abundance: .; CDR3aa: CASSLVRAGYTF; CDR3nt: TGTGCCAGCAGCTTAGTAAGGGCTGGCTACACCTTC
v_gene: TRBV20-1; d_gene: TRBD1; j_gene: TRBJ1-2; abundance: .; CDR3aa: CSAGGQGHFDGYTF; CDR3nt: TGCAGTGCGGGCGGACAGGGGCACTTTGATGGCTACACCTTC
v_gene: TRBV28; d_gene: TRBD1; j_gene: TRBJ1-5; abundance: .; CDR3aa: CASRKQGAGNQPQHF; CDR3nt: TGTGCCAGCAGAAAACAGGGGGCCGGCAATCAGCCCCAGCATTTT
v_gene: TRBV29-1; d_gene: .; j_gene: TRBJ1-1; abundance: .; CDR3aa: CSVTTDGGGGAEAFF; CDR3nt: TGCAGCGTAACTACCGATGGAGGGGGAGGGGCTGAAGCTTTCTTT
v_gene: TRBV11-3; d_gene: .; j_gene: TRBJ2-5; abundance: few; CDR3aa: CASSFGGETQYF; CDR3nt: TGTGCCAGCAGCTTCGGGGGAGAGACCCAGTACTTC
v_gene: TRBV7-2; d_gene: TRBD1; j_gene: TRBJ2-6; abundance: few; CDR3aa: CASSLGTGGSGANVLTF; CDR3nt: TGTGCCAGCAGCCTAGGGACAGGGGGCTCTGGGGCCAACGTCCTGACTTTC
v_gene: TRBV28; d_gene: TRBD1; j_gene: TRBJ1-5; abundance: .; CDR3aa: CASSAETGYNQPQHF; CDR3nt: TGTGCCAGCAGTGCAGAGACAGGGTACAATCAGCCCCAGCATTTT
v_gene: TRBV6-2/TRBV6-3; d_gene: TRBD2; j_gene: TRBJ2-3; abundance: .; CDR3aa: CASSYDGGAVGGTDTQYF; CDR3nt: TGTGCCAGCAGTTACGACGGGGGGGCCGTCGGAGGCACAGATACGCAGTATTTT
v_gene: TRBV19; d_gene: .; j_gene: TRBJ1-5; abundance: .; CDR3aa: CASTTGHPPVGQPQHF; CDR3nt: TGTGCCAGTACAACCGGACATCCTCCCGTGGGACAGCCCCAGCATTTT
v_gene: TRBV27; d_gene: TRBD1; j_gene: TRBJ2-4; abundance: .; CDR3aa: CASSPLRTGVIIQYF; CDR3nt: TGTGCCAGCAGTCCGCTCCGGACAGGGGTTATCATTCAGTACTTC
v_gene: TRBV12-3/TRBV12-4; d_gene: .; j_gene: TRBJ2-7; abundance: .; CDR3aa: CASRWGDLGEQYF; CDR3nt: TGTGCCAGCAGGTGGGGGGATTTGGGGGAGCAGTACTTC